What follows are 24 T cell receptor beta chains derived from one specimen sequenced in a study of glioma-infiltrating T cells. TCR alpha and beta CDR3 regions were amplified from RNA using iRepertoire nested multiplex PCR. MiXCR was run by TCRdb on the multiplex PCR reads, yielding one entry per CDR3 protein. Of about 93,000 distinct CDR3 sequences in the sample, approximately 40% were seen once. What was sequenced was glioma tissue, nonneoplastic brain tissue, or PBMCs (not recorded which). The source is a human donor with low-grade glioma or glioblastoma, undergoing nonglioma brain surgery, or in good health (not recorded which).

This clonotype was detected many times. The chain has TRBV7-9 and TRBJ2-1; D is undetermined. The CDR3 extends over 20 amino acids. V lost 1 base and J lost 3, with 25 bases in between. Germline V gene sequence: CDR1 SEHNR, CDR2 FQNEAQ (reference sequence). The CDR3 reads CASSLGVTIMGIGGYNEQFF. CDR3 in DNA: TGTGCCAGCAGCTTAGGAGTTACAATAATGGGGATAGGTGGCTACAATGAGCAGTTCTTC.

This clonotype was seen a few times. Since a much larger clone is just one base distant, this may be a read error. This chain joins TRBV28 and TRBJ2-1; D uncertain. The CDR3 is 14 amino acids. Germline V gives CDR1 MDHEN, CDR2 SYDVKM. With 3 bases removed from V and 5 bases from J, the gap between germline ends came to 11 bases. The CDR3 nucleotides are TGTGCCAGCAGTTTTACCCCTAGGCACAATGAGCAGTTCTTC. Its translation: CASSFTPRHNEQFF.

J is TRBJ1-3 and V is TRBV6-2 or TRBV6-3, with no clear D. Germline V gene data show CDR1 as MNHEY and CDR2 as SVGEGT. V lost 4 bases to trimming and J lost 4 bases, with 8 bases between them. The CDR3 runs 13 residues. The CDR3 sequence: CASSFGPGNTIYF. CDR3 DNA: TGTGCCAGCAGTTTTGGACCCGGAAACACCATATATTTT.

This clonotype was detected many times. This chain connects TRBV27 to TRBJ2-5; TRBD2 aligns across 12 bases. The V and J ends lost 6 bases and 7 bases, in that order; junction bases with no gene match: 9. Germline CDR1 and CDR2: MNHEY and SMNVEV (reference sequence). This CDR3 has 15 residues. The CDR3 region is CASRTSGGPRGTQYF. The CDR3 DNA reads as TGTGCCAGCAGAACTAGCGGGGGGCCGCGTGGGACCCAGTACTTC.

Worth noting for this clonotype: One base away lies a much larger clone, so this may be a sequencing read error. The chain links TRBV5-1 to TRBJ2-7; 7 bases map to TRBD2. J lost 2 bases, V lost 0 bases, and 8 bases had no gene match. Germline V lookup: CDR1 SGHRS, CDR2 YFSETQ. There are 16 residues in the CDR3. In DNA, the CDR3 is TGCGCCAGCAGCTTGGGGACGGGGGGTTCAACCTACGAGCAGTACTTC. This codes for CASSLGTGGSTYEQYF.

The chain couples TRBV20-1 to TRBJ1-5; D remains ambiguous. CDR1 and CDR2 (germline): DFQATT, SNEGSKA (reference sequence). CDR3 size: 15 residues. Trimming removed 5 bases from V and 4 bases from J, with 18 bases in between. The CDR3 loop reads CSAGRVTKRNQPQHF. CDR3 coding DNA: TGCAGTGCTGGGAGGGTCACGAAGAGAAATCAGCCCCAGCATTTT.

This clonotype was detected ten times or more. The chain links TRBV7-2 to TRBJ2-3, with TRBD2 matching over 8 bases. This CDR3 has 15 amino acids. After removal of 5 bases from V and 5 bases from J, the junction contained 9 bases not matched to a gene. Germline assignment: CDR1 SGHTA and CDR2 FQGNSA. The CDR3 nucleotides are TGTGCCAGCAGCAACAAAGCGGGAGTAATAGATACGCAGTATTTT. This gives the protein CASSNKAGVIDTQYF.

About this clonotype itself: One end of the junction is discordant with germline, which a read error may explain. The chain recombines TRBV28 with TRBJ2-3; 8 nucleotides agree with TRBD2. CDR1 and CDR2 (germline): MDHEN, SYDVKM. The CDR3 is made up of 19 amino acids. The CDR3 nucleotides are TGTGCCAGCAGTTTAGATGGCGGGGGGACCCTAACTAGCACAGATGCGCAGTATTTT. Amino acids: CASSLDGGGTLTSTDAQYF.

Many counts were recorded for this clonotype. DNA of the CDR3: TGCAGTGCTAGAATTGGAGGGGGTAACACTGAAGCTTTCTTT. Residues: CSARIGGGNTEAFF. V gene TRBV20-1 combines with J gene TRBJ1-1; TRBD1 might be the D (6 bases). Trimming stripped 2 bases from V and 2 bases from J, with 12 bases between. The CDR3 consists of 14 residues. Germline values: CDR1 DFQATT, CDR2 SNEGSKA (reference sequence).

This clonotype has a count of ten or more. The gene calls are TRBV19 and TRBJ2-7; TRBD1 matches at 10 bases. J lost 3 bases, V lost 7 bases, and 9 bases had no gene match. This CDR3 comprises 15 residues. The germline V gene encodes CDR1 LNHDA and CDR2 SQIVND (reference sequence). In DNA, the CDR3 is TGTGCCAGTAAACCGGGACAGGGGACTGGCTACGAGCAGTACTTC. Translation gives CASKPGQGTGYEQYF.

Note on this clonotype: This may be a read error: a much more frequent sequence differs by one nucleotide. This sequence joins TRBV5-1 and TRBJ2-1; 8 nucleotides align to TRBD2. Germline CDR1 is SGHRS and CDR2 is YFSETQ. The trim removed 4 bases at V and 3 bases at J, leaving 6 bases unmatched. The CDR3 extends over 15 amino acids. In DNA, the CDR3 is TGCGCCAGCAGCCATGTAGCGGGGAGCTACAATGAGCAGTTCTTC. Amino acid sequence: CASSHVAGSYNEQFF.

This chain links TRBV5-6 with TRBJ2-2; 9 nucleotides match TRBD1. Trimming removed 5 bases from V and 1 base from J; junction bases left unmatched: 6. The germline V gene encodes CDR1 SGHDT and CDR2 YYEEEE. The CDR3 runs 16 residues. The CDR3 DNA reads TGTGCCAGCAGATTTCGGGGACAGGGGAACACCGGGGAGCTGTTTTTT. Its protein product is CASRFRGQGNTGELFF.

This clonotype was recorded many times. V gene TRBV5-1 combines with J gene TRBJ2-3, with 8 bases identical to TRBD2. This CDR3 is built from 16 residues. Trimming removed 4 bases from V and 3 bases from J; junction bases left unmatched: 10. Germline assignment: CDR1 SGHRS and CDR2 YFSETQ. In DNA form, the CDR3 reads TGCGCCAGCAGCCCCCCACTGCCGGGAGGGACAGATACGCAGTATTTT. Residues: CASSPPLPGGTDTQYF.

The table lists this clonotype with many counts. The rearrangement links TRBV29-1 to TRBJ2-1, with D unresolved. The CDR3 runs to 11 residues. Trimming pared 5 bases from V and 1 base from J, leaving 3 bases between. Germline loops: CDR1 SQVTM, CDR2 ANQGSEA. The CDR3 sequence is CSVLSYNEQFF. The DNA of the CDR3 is TGCAGCGTTCTATCCTACAATGAGCAGTTCTTC.

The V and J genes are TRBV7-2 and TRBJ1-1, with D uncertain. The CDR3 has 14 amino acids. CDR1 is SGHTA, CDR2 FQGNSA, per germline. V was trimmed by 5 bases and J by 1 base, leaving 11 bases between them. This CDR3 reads CASSDGLRNTEAFF. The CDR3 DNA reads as TGTGCCAGCAGCGACGGTTTAAGGAACACTGAAGCTTTCTTT.

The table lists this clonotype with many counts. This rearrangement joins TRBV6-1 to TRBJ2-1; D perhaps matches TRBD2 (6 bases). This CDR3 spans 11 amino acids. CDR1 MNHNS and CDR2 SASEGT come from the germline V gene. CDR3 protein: CWRGGGNEQFF. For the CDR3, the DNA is TGTTGGCGGGGAGGTGGGAATGAGCAGTTCTTC.

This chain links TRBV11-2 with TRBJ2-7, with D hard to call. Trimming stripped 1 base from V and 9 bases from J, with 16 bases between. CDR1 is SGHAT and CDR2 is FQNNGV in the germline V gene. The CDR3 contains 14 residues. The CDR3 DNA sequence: TGTGCCAGCAGCTTAGGGATCGCACCTAACGGGCAGTACTTC. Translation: CASSLGIAPNGQYF.

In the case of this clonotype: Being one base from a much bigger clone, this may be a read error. DNA of the CDR3: TGTGCCAGCTCACCAGCGACACTAGCGGGATCAGATACGCAGTATTTT. Protein product: CASSPATLAGSDTQYF. The V and J genes are TRBV6-2 or TRBV6-3 and TRBJ2-3; 10 bases are a match to TRBD2. The CDR3 runs to 16 residues. CDR1 and CDR2 from the germline V gene are MNHEY and SVGEGT. Trimming cost V 8 bases and J 4 bases; bases outside gene matches: 12.

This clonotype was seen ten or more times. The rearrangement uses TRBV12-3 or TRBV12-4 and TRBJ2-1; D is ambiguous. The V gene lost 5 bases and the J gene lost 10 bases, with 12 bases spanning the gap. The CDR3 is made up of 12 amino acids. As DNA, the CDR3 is TGTGCCAGCAGTAAAGACCCTGACGAGCAGTTCTTC. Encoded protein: CASSKDPDEQFF.

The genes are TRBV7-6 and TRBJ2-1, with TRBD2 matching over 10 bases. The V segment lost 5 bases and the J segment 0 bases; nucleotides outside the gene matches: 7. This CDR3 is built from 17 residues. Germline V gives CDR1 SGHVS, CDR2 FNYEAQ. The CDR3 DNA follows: TGTGCCAGCAGCCAATTAAGCGGGGGGGGCTCCTACAATGAGCAGTTCTTC. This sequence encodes CASSQLSGGGSYNEQFF.

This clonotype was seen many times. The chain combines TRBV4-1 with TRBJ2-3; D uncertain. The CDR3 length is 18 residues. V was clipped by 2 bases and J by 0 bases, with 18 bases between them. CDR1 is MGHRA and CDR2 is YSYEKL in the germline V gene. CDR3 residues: CASSQPNMAGMSTDTQYF. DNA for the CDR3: TGCGCCAGCAGCCAACCCAATATGGCAGGCATGAGCACAGATACGCAGTATTTT.

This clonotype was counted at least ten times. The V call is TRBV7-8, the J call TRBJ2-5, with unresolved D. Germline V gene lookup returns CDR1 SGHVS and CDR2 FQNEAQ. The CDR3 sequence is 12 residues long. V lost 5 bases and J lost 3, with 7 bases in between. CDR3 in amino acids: CASSPAEETQYF. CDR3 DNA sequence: TGTGCCAGCAGCCCGGCAGAAGAGACCCAGTACTTC.

CDR3 in DNA: TGTGCCACCAGCAGCCAAGCAGCGGAGTACAATGAGCAGTTCTTC. This translates into CATSSQAAEYNEQFF. This chain links TRBV15 with TRBJ2-1; TRBD2 is a possible D gene (5 bases). Trimming removed 3 bases from V and 4 bases from J, with 13 bases in between. This CDR3 comprises 15 residues. Looked up from germline, CDR1 is LNHNV and CDR2 is YYDKDF (reference sequence).

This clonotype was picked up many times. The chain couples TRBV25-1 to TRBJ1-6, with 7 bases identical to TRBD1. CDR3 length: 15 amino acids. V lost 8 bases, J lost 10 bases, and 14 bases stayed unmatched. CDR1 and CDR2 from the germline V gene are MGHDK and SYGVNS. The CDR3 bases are TGTGCCAGCGCGGGGTTAACAGGGGCGGGATCACCCCTCCACTTT. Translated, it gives CASAGLTGAGSPLHF.